This T cell receptor (beta chain) was found in a study of cytomegalovirus exposure and HLA in healthy donors. Study results and limitations: A link between a missense DCLRE1C variant and TCR beta V- and J-gene trimming emerged from a later analysis. Around 18,000 TCR beta sequences were associated with HLA alleles at 0.05 false discovery rate in a later analysis.

The PCR had 60 Vbeta and 13 Jbeta primers. Some clones are missing from TCRdb's copy, which holds only in-frame ones; the method was immunoSEQ multiplex PCR. The repertoire includes 150,000 to 200,000 clones, less than 85% of them detected once, and 4.8% sits in the top ten. As regards this clone: The antigen is undetermined.

Germline loops: CDR1 SGHTA, CDR2 FQGNSA. Trimming left V 1 base short and J 0 bases short, with 7 bases between. The CDR3 has 14 amino acids. The origin of this receptor is a man aged 18 to 30 in good health and CMV-seronegative. Material for sequencing was PBMCs. V and J are TRBV7-2 and TRBJ2-7; no definite D call. The CDR3 DNA reads TGTGCCAGCAGCTTAGGCGCGCTCTCCTACGAGCAGTACTTC. Its protein product is CASSLGALSYEQYF.